The 8 T cell receptor beta chains presented below share a single source sample, sequenced in a study of control samples from healthy donors and cancer patients. Using immunoSEQ multiplex PCR, the repertoire was profiled, and TCRdb retains in-frame clones only, with some absent. The profile covers some 200,000 clones, with just under 95% appearing a single time and more than 1.3% taken by the ten largest. What was sequenced was blood. These TCRs come from a man between 45 and 60 years old in good health.

About this clone: This specimen includes other DNA sequences encoding the same CDR3. The rearrangement uses TRBV12-3 or TRBV12-4 and TRBJ2-5, with D uncertain. The CDR3 sequence is 11 residues long. The ends were cut back, 2 bases at V and 4 bases at J, with 2 bases in the middle. DNA for the CDR3: TGTGCCAGCAGTTTATCAGAGACCCAGTACTTC. This codes for CASSLSETQYF.

V is TRBV19 and J is TRBJ1-4; D gene unclear. CDR3 length equals 13 residues. Germline V gene lookup returns CDR1 LNHDA and CDR2 SQIVND (reference sequence). V lost 3 bases to trimming and J lost 5 bases, with 7 bases between them. The CDR3 nucleotides read TGTGCCAGTAGTATTGGGCTAAATGAAAAACTGTTTTTT. Its protein is CASSIGLNEKLFF.

V is TRBV15 and J is TRBJ2-7; D call uncertain. V lost 0 bases and J 0 bases, leaving 6 bases between the germline ends. In germline, CDR1 is LNHNV, CDR2 YYDKDF (reference sequence). CDR3 length: 14 amino acids. CDR3 bases: TGTGCCACCAGCAGAGAGGCCAACTCCTACGAGCAGTACTTC. Residues: CATSREANSYEQYF.

The chain recombines TRBV29-1 with TRBJ2-3; 12 bases are shared with TRBD2. The CDR3 consists of 17 residues. The germline V gene has CDR1 SQVTM and CDR2 ANQGSEA. J was trimmed by 0 bases and V by 6 bases; bases with no gene match: 10. The CDR3 DNA reads as TGCAGCGTACGATCTAGCGGGGGGGCTGGGAGCACAGATACGCAGTATTTT. It specifies CSVRSSGGAGSTDTQYF.

V is TRBV5-1 and J is TRBJ2-3; no firm D call. The germline V gene has CDR1 SGHRS and CDR2 YFSETQ. This CDR3 contains 14 residues. Trimming took off 0 bases at V and 2 bases at J, with 7 bases between the two ends. CDR3 bases: TGCGCCAGCAGCTTGGGGGCCCACACAGATACGCAGTATTTT. Amino acid sequence: CASSLGAHTDTQYF. Together with reference TRBV5-1 and TRBJ2-3, the CDR3 gives the full variable domain: KAGVTQTPRYLIKTRGQQVTLSCSPISGHRSVSWYQQTPGQGLQFLFEYFSETQRNKGNFPGRFSGRQFSNSRSEMNVSTLELGDSALYLCASSLGAHTDTQYFGPGTRLTVL.

The rearrangement uses TRBV29-1 and TRBJ1-4; 9 bases are a match to TRBD1. Germline V gives CDR1 SQVTM, CDR2 ANQGSEA. The CDR3 is made up of 12 amino acids. V shed 7 bases, J shed 8 bases, and the junction held 5 bases outside the gene matches. Written as DNA, the CDR3 is TGCAGCGCCCGACAGGGGGAGGAAAAACTGTTTTTT. Residues: CSARQGEEKLFF.

This chain uses TRBV7-3 with TRBJ2-3, with TRBD1 as a possible D gene (5 bases). V was clipped by 2 bases and J by 5 bases, with 11 bases between them. Germline V lookup: CDR1 SGHTA, CDR2 FQGTGA. This CDR3 comprises 14 residues. The CDR3 sequence is CASSLQSRGDTQYF. CDR3 sequence (DNA): TGTGCCAGCAGCTTACAGTCAAGGGGAGATACGCAGTATTTT.

The chain is built from TRBV4-2 and TRBJ2-7; 14 bases line up with TRBD2. The CDR3 loop spans 17 amino acids. Germline V gives CDR1 LGHNA, CDR2 YNFKEQ. The CDR3 nucleotides read TGTGCCAGCAGCCAAGAGTTGGTTTGGACTAGCGGGGGGACCCTCCTCGTC. Translation: CASSQELVWTSGGTLLV.